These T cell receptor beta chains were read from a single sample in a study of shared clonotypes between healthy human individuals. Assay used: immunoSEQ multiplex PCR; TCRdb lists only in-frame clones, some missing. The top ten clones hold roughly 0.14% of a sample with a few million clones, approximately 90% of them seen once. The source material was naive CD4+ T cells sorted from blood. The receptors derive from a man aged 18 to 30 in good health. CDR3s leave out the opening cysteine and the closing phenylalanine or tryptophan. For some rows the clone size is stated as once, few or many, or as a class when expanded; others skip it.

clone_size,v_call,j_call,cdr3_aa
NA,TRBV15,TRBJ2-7,ATSRRGEQY
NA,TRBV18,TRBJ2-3,ASSPSVGVGTDTQY
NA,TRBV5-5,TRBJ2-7,ASSLAGQDSYEQY
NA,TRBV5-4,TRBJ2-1,ASSQDSAPNNEQF
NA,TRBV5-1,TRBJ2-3,ASRDPAATQY
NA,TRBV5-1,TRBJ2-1,ASSFLGTGYNEQF
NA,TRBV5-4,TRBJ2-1,ASSRRQGATYNEQF
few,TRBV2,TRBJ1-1,ASNLGVNTEAF
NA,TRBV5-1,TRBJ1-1,ASSDSPAQNTEAF
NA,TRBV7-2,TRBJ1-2,ASSLAQLVYT
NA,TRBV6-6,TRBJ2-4,ASIGSGNKNIQY
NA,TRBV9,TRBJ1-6,ASSVSSYNSPLH
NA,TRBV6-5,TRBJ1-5,ASSYNSNQPQH
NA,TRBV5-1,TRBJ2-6,ASSLTESGANVLT
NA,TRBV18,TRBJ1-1,ASSTQGRDTEAF
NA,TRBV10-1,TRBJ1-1,ASSEGNTEAF
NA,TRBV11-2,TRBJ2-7,ASSLAHLAGTNYEQY
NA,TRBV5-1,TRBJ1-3,ASSLDGSGNTIY
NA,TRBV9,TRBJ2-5,ASSHPPGRRFRKETQY
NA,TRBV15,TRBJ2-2,ATSSVRNTNTGELF
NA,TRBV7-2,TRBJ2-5,ASSLRSGQETQY
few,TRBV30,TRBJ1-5,ASNRVHQPQH
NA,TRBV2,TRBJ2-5,ASSERTLGTQY
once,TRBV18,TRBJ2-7,ASSPSGGEQY
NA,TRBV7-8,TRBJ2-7,ASSLGRLAGNYEQY
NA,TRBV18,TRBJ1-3,ASSPTGIEAGNTIY
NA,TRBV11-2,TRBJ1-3,ASSLDLGLSSGNTIY
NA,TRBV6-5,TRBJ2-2,ASRGQGAGGELF